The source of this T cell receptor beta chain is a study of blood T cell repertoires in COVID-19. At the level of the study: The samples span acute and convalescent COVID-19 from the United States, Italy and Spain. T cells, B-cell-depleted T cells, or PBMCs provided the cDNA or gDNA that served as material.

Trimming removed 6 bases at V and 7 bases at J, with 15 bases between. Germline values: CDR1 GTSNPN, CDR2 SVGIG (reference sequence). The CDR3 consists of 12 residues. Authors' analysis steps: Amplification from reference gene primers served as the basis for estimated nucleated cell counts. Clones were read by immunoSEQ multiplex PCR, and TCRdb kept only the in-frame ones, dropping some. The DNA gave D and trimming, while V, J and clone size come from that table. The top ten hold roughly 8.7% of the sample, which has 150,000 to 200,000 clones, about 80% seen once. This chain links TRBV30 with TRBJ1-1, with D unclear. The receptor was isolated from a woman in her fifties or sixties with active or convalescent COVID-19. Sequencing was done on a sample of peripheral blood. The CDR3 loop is CACHNGVGEAFF. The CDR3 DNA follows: TGTGCCTGCCATAACGGGGTTGGTGAAGCTTTCTTT.